These T cell receptor beta chains were read from a single sample in a study of glioma-infiltrating T cells after dendritic cell vaccination. Clones were sequenced by immunoSEQ multiplex PCR, and TCRdb holds only the in-frame ones, with some missing. The sample contains about 21,000 clones, 79% of which appear only once. Sequences were derived from blood, sampled before dendritic cell vaccination. The receptors were gathered from a human donor with glioblastoma. The CDR3 runs from the conserved cysteine through the conserved F or W. The D gene is left open where the match is weak. Clone size, where shown, is once, few, many, or a class for clones that have expanded.

.	TRBD1	TRBV9	TRBJ2-1	TGTGCCAGCAGCGTAGAGGCAGGGGGCTATTATGAGCAGTTCTTC	CASSVEAGGYYEQFF
.	TRBD2	TRBV6-5	TRBJ2-3	TGTGCCAGCAGTTCTGCGGGAGGGGGGGATACGCAGTATTTT	CASSSAGGGDTQYF
.	.	TRBV15	TRBJ2-3	TGTGCCACAACGGCGGGAGCAGGGGCAGATACGCAGTATTTT	CATTAGAGADTQYF
.	TRBD1	TRBV5-6	TRBJ2-2	TGTGCCAGCAGCTTTCGGACAGGGGCGAACACCGGGGAGCTGTTTTTT	CASSFRTGANTGELFF
.	.	TRBV4-1	TRBJ1-5	TGCGCCAGCAGCCAAGTGATGGGGGGAAATCAGCCCCAGCATTTT	CASSQVMGGNQPQHF
.	TRBD2	TRBV6-5	TRBJ2-3	TGTGCCAGCAGTTACTCTGGCAGGGAGGGGTCAGATACGCAGTATTTT	CASSYSGREGSDTQYF
.	TRBD1	TRBV28	TRBJ1-5	TGTGCCAGCAGCGCGCCATCGACAGGGCAGAATCAGCCCCAGCATTTT	CASSAPSTGQNQPQHF
.	.	TRBV5-1	TRBJ1-1	TGCGCCAGCAGCTTGAGGGACAACCCACGGCGCACTGAAGCTTTCTTT	CASSLRDNPRRTEAFF
.	.	TRBV5-4	TRBJ1-1	TGTGCCAGCAGCTTGAGGGGATGGGGCACTGAAGCTTTCTTT	CASSLRGWGTEAFF
.	TRBD2	TRBV5-1	TRBJ2-1	TGCGCCAGCAGCTCCGGCAGCGGGAGGGCCTCCAATGAGCAGTTCTTC	CASSSGSGRASNEQFF
.	TRBD2	TRBV28	TRBJ2-7	TGTGCCAGCAGTCCCCGACTAGCGGGAGACTACGAGCAGTACTTC	CASSPRLAGDYEQYF
once	.	TRBV4-3	TRBJ2-7	TGCGCCAGCAGCCAAGACCGGGGGAGCTCCTACGAGCAGTACTTC	CASSQDRGSSYEQYF
.	.	TRBV27	TRBJ1-5	TGTGCCAGCAGTTTGACCCCCCAGGGCCAGCCCCAGCATTTT	CASSLTPQGQPQHF
.	.	TRBV19	TRBJ1-1	TGTGCCAGTAGTATATTAATGAACACTGAAGCTTTCTTT	CASSILMNTEAFF
.	.	TRBV6-7	TRBJ1-2	TGTGCCAGCAGCCCCTCGGGGGTTGCTAACTATGGCTACACCTTC	CASSPSGVANYGYTF
.	TRBD1	TRBV7-9	TRBJ1-4	TGTGCCAGCAGCTTTGACAGGGCCCACGAAAGGAAACTGTTTTTT	CASSFDRAHERKLFF
.	.	TRBV5-4	TRBJ2-5	TGTGCCAGCAGCTTGGAGTGGGGCCCAGAGACCCAGTACTTC	CASSLEWGPETQYF
.	TRBD1	TRBV27	TRBJ1-1	TGTGCCAGCAGTACCCGACAGGGGGCTAGGAACACTGAAGCTTTCTTT	CASSTRQGARNTEAFF
.	.	TRBV2	TRBJ2-5	TGTGCCAGCAGTGAGGGGGCTACCAGGGAGGAGACCCAGTACTTC	CASSEGATREETQYF
.	.	TRBV6-6	TRBJ1-1	TGTGCCAGCAGTTACCCGCTAAACACTGAAGCTTTCTTT	CASSYPLNTEAFF
.	TRBD2	TRBV7-2	TRBJ2-1	TGTGCCAGCAGACCTGCGGGGGGCGCTGAGCAGTTCTTC	CASRPAGGAEQFF
few	TRBD1	TRBV4-2	TRBJ2-4	TGTGCCAGCAGCGGGACAGGGGAGAAAAACATTCAGTACTTC	CASSGTGEKNIQYF
.	.	TRBV7-2	TRBJ2-7	TGTGCCAGCAGCTTAGTCCGGGATTCAGGAGGCGAGCAGTACTTC	CASSLVRDSGGEQYF
.	TRBD1	TRBV5-4	TRBJ1-2	TGTGCCAGCAGCTTGTCTCGGACAGGGGGTTCGGACTATGGCTACACCTTC	CASSLSRTGGSDYGYTF
.	TRBD2	TRBV29-1	TRBJ2-1	TGCAGCGTCGCCCTTAGCGGGAGGGACTACAATGAGCAGTTCTTC	CSVALSGRDYNEQFF
once	.	TRBV6-4	TRBJ2-1	TGTGCCAGCAGTGACTCGGGCGGGGCCTACGGTGAGCAGTTCTTC	CASSDSGGAYGEQFF
.	TRBD1	TRBV18	TRBJ1-5	TGTGCCAGCTCACCGGACAGGGGGGGGAATCAGCCCCAGCATTTT	CASSPDRGGNQPQHF
.	.	TRBV30	TRBJ1-5	TGTGCCTGGAGGCCCGACAGCGCACCAGAGCCCCAGCATTTT	CAWRPDSAPEPQHF
medium-sized	TRBD2	TRBV28	TRBJ2-2	TGTGCCAGCATCAAGCGGGATTGGTGGGCCGGGGAGCTGTTTTTT	CASIKRDWWAGELFF
.	TRBD2	TRBV7-2	TRBJ2-5	TGTGCCAGCAGCTTTTTGGGACTAGCGGGAGTGGAGACCCAGTACTTC	CASSFLGLAGVETQYF
.	.	TRBV6-8	TRBJ1-3	TGTGCCAGCAGTTATGCAGGGGAGCCCTCTGGAAACACCATATATTTT	CASSYAGEPSGNTIYF
.	TRBD1	TRBV6-6	TRBJ2-7	TGTGCCAGCAGTTCCCGGGACAGCAACCCCTACGAGCAGTACTTC	CASSSRDSNPYEQYF
.	.	TRBV27	TRBJ2-3	TGTGCCAGCAGTTTATCGATTATGGCTAGCCCTAGCACAGATACGCAGTATTTT	CASSLSIMASPSTDTQYF
.	TRBD2	TRBV10-3	TRBJ2-7	TGTGCCACCGAAGATTCGGAAACGGGACTAGCGGGAGTGCTTGGCGAGCAGTACTTC	CATEDSETGLAGVLGEQYF
.	.	TRBV14	TRBJ1-1	TGTGCCAGCAGTCAGTACCCCCCGGGAGGCACTGAAGCTTTCTTT	CASSQYPPGGTEAFF
.	.	TRBV7-6	TRBJ2-5	TGTGCCAGCAGCTTTGGTTTGGAGGGAACCCAAGAGACCCAGTACTTC	CASSFGLEGTQETQYF
.	.	TRBV5-6	TRBJ2-2	TGTGCCAGCAGCCGTACAGGGACCGGGGAGCTGTTTTTT	CASSRTGTGELFF
.	.	TRBV30	TRBJ2-3	TGTGCCTGGTCCTCCTCCGGGACAAGAACAGATACGCAGTATTTT	CAWSSSGTRTDTQYF
.	TRBD1	TRBV5-4	TRBJ2-7	TGTGCCAGCAGCTTGCAGGGGGTCTACGAGCAGTACTTC	CASSLQGVYEQYF
few	.	TRBV6-5	TRBJ2-1	TGTGCCAGCTTAGGGGGGGGCGCCTACAATGAGCAGTTCTTC	CASLGGGAYNEQFF
.	TRBD1	TRBV12-5	TRBJ2-7	TGTGCTAGTGGTTTAGGGACAGGGGGAACCTACGAGCAGTACTTC	CASGLGTGGTYEQYF
.	TRBD1	TRBV7-2	TRBJ1-6	TGTGCCAGCAGTCGAGACAGGGGGCAGCAAAATTCACCCCTCCACTTT	CASSRDRGQQNSPLHF
.	TRBD2	TRBV7-2	TRBJ2-7	TGTGCCAGCAGCTTAGCGATGGGCGGGAGTCAGCACGAGCAGTACTTC	CASSLAMGGSQHEQYF
.	TRBD2	TRBV7-3	TRBJ2-3	TGTGCCAGCAGCTCTAGCGGGACATACACAGATACGCAGTATTTT	CASSSSGTYTDTQYF
.	TRBD1	TRBV7-2	TRBJ1-3	TGTGCCAGCAGCCCGGGACAGGGCCACACCATATATTTT	CASSPGQGHTIYF
.	.	TRBV7-2	TRBJ1-5	TGTGCCAGCAGCTTACAGGGCAATCAGCCCCAGCATTTT	CASSLQGNQPQHF